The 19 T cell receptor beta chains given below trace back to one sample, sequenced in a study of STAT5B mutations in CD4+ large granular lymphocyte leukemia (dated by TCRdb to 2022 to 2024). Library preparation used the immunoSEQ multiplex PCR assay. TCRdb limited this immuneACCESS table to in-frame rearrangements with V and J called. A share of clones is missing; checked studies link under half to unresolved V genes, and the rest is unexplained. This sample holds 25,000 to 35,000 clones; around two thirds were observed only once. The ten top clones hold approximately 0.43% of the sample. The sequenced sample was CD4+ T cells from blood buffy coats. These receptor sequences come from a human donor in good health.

CDR3 coding DNA: TGTGCCAGCAGGGAGAGAGAGACCCAGTACTTC. Encoded protein: CASRERETQYF. The chain couples TRBV6-6 to TRBJ2-5; the D is unclear. The germline CDR1 and CDR2 sequences are MNHNY and SVGAGI (reference sequence). The CDR3 is 11 amino acids. Trimming removed 6 bases from V and 4 bases from J, with 6 bases in between.

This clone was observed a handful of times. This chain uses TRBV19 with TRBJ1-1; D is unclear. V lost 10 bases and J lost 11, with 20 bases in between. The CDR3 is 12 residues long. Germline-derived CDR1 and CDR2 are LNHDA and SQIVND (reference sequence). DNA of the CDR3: TGTGCCACCCTACACGTACTCCATGGGGCTTTCTTT. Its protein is CATLHVLHGAFF.

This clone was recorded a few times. The CDR3 loop reads CAISELLVSATEAFF. In nucleotides, the CDR3 is TGTGCCATCAGTGAGCTCTTAGTAAGCGCCACTGAAGCTTTCTTT. The chain recombines TRBV10-3 with TRBJ1-1, with unresolved D. Germline V gives CDR1 ENHRY, CDR2 SYGVKD. V lost 2 bases, J lost 4 bases, and 14 bases lay in between. This CDR3 is built from 15 residues.

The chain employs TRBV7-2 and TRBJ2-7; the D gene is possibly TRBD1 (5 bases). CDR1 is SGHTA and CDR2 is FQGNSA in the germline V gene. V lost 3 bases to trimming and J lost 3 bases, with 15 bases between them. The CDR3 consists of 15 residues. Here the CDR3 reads CASSFGGAPNYEQYF. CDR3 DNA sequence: TGTGCCAGCAGCTTCGGTGGGGCTCCAAACTACGAGCAGTACTTC.

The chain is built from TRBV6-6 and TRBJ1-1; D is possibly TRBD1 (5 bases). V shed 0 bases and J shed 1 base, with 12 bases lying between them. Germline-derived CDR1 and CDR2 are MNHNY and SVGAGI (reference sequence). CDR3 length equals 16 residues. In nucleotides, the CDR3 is TGTGCCAGCAGTTACTCGGGGGGGGACCCGAACACTGAAGCTTTCTTT. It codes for CASSYSGGDPNTEAFF.

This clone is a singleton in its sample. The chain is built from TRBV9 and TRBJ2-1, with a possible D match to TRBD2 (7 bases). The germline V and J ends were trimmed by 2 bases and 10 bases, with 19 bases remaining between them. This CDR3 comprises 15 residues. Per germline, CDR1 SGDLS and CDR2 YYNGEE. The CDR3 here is CASSVGGAGGGEQFF. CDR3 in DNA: TGTGCCAGCAGCGTTGGGGGGGCCGGCGGCGGGGAGCAGTTCTTC. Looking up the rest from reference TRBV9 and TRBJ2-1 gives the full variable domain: DSGVTQTPKHLITATGQRVTLRCSPRSGDLSVYWYQQSLDQGLQFLIQYYNGEERAKGNILERFSAQQFPDLHSELNLSSLELGDSALYFCASSVGGAGGGEQFFGPGTRLTVL.

CDR3 loop: CASSSPWTGFASRPQHF. DNA of the CDR3: TGTGCCAGCAGCTCTCCTTGGACAGGATTTGCTTCGCGGCCCCAGCATTTT. The chain combines TRBV6-4 with TRBJ1-5; 7 bases are a match to TRBD1. Germline CDR1 and CDR2: MRHNA and SNTAGT. Germline trimming cut 6 bases from V and 9 bases from J; bases unmatched to any gene: 20. The CDR3 loop spans 17 amino acids.

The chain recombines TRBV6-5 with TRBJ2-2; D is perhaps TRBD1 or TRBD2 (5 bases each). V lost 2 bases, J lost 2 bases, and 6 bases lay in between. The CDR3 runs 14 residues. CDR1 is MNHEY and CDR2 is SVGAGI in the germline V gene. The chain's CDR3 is CASSYGGNTGELFF. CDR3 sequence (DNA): TGTGCCAGCAGTTACGGGGGAAACACCGGGGAGCTGTTTTTT.

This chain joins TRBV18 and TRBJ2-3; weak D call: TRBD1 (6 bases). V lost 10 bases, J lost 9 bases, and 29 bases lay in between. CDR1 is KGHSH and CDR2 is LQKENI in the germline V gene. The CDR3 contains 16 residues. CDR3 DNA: TGTGCCACCGACTTAACAGGGTTGGACACCTTGGCAACGCAGTATTTT. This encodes CATDLTGLDTLATQYF.

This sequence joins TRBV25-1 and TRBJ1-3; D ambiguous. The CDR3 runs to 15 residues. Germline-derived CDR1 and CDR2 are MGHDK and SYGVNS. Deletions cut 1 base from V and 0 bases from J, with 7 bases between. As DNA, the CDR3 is TGTGCCAGCAGTGAATCGGGGAGCTCTGGAAACACCATATATTTT. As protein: CASSESGSSGNTIYF.

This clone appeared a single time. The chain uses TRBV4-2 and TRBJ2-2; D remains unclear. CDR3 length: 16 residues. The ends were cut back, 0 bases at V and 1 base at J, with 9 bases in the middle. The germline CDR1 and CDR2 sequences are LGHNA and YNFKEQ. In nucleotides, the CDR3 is TGTGCCAGCAGCCAAGAATTTTGGGAGAACACCGGGGAGCTGTTTTTT. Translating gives CASSQEFWENTGELFF.

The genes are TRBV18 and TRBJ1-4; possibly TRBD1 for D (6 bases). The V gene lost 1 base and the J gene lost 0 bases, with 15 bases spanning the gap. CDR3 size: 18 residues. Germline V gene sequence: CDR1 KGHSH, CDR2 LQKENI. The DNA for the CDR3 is TGTGCCAGCTCACCACTAACCCTCGGGGGCGCAACTAATGAAAAACTGTTTTTT. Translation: CASSPLTLGGATNEKLFF.

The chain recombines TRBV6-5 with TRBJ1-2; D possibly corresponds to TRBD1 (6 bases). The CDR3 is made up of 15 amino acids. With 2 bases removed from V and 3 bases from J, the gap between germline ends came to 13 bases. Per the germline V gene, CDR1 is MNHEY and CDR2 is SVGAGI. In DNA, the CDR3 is TGTGCCAGCAGTTACCAGGGGCAGGGGTACTATGGCTACACCTTC. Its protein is CASSYQGQGYYGYTF.

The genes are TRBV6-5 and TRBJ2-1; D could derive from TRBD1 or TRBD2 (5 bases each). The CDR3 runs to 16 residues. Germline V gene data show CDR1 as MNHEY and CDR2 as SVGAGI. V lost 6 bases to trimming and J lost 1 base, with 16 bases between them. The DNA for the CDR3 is TGTGCCAGCAGCTACCTTCCGAGGGGATCCTACAATGAGCAGTTCTTC. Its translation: CASSYLPRGSYNEQFF.

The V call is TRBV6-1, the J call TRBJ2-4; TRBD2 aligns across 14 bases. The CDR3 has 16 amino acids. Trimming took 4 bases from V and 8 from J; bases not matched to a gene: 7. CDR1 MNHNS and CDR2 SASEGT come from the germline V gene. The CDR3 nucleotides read TGTGCCAGCAGTGCGACTAGCGGGGGGGCTATAGACATTCAGTACTTC. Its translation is CASSATSGGAIDIQYF.

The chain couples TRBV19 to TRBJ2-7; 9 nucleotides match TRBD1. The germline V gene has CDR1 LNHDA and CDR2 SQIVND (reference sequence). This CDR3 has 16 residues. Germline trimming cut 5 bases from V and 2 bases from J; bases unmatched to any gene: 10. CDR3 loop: CASSRSGRTGAYEQYF. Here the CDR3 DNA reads TGTGCCAGTAGTCGGTCAGGAAGGACAGGGGCCTACGAGCAGTACTTC.

The CDR3: CASRGQLNQPQHF. The CDR3 bases are TGTGCCAGCAGAGGACAGCTCAATCAGCCCCAGCATTTT. The genes are TRBV6-1 and TRBJ1-5; the D gene is possibly TRBD1 (6 bases). Deletions cut 6 bases from V and 3 bases from J, with 9 bases between. In germline, CDR1 is MNHNS, CDR2 SASEGT. The CDR3 is made up of 13 amino acids.

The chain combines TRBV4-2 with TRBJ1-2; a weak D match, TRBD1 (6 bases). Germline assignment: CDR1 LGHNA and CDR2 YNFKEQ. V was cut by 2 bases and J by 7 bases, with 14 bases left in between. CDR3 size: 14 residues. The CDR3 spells CASSQTDSGAGYTF. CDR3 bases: TGTGCCAGCAGCCAAACGGACAGTGGGGCTGGCTACACCTTC.

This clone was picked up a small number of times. CDR3 sequence reads: CASSEESGQGRQTQYF. DNA for the CDR3: TGTGCCAGCAGTGAGGAGTCTGGACAGGGGAGACAGACCCAGTACTTC. The rearrangement links TRBV6-1 to TRBJ2-5, with TRBD1 identical over 9 bases. The V segment lost 3 bases and the J segment 6 bases; nucleotides outside the gene matches: 11. Germline-derived CDR1 and CDR2 are MNHNS and SASEGT. The CDR3 spans 16 residues.